One and the same sample provided the 7 T cell receptor beta chains below, sequenced in a study of Tregs in tolerant kidney transplant recipients. Their antigens remain unidentified. Using immunoSEQ multiplex PCR, the repertoire was profiled, and TCRdb retains in-frame clones only, with some absent. Here the sample spans approximately 8,600 clones, about 44% being singletons. Specimen: CD4+ T cells from blood cultured with allogeneic cells. These receptors originate from a human donor in good health.

The CDR3 bases are TGCGCCAGCAGCCAAGAGTCCGTCTCGACAGGGAGGCGAACTGAAGCTTTCTTT. Protein product: CASSQESVSTGRRTEAFF. V usage is TRBV4-1 and J usage is TRBJ1-1; the match to TRBD1 covers 7 bases. V was clipped by 0 bases and J by 5 bases; unmatched bases: 15. The CDR3 covers 18 residues. Germline V gives CDR1 MGHRA, CDR2 YSYEKL.

This clone turned up a few times. The chain employs TRBV7-9 and TRBJ2-4, with D tentatively TRBD2 (6 bases). Germline V gene data show CDR1 as SEHNR and CDR2 as FQNEAQ (reference sequence). Trimming left V 5 bases short and J 6 bases short, with 17 bases between. The length of the CDR3 is 15 residues. The CDR3 nucleotides are TGTGCCAGCAGCCAAGGCGGGGAGAGGGGAAACATTCAGTACTTC. Its translation: CASSQGGERGNIQYF.

V is TRBV10-3 and J is TRBJ1-1, with 7 bases identical to TRBD1. The CDR3 extends over 13 amino acids. CDR1 and CDR2 (germline): ENHRY, SYGVKD. Trimming took 6 bases from V and 0 from J; bases not matched to a gene: 1. This CDR3 reads CAIRQGLNTEAFF. CDR3 nucleotide sequence: TGTGCCATCAGACAGGGGCTGAACACTGAAGCTTTCTTT.

The chain carries TRBV7-9 and TRBJ2-2, with D possibly called TRBD1 or TRBD2 (5 bases each). The CDR3 length is 15 residues. Trimming shortened V by 4 bases and J by 2 bases, and 11 bases separated the two germline ends. Germline CDR1 and CDR2: SEHNR and FQNEAQ (reference sequence). CDR3 amino acids: CASSSSGTNTGELFF. CDR3 sequence (DNA): TGTGCCAGCAGCTCCTCGGGGACCAACACCGGGGAGCTGTTTTTT.

This clone is deemed medium-sized. The CDR3 DNA reads TGTGCCAGCTCACCACGACTCCGACTGTACGAGCTGTTTTTT. Its protein is CASSPRLRLYELFF. The chain combines TRBV18 with TRBJ2-2; no reliable D call. CDR3 length equals 14 residues. Germline V gives CDR1 KGHSH, CDR2 LQKENI. Trimming took off 1 base at V and 11 bases at J, with 14 bases between the two ends.

This chain links TRBV18 with TRBJ2-2, with D possibly matching TRBD1 (6 bases). Germline V gene lookup returns CDR1 KGHSH and CDR2 LQKENI. CDR3 length: 15 residues. Between the trimmed V and J ends, which lost 3 bases and 1 base, there was a span of 9 bases. The CDR3 nucleotides read TGTGCCAGCTCACCCTCGACAGGGAACACCGGGGAGCTGTTTTTT. It is translated as CASSPSTGNTGELFF.

V and J are TRBV5-8 and TRBJ1-2; D gene unclear. The length of the CDR3 is 12 residues. V lost 4 bases and J lost 7, with 11 bases in between. CDR1 is SGHTS, CDR2 YDEGEE, per germline. The CDR3, as DNA: TGTGCCAGCAGCCAGGCGGACTTTGGCTACACCTTC. Protein: CASSQADFGYTF.